The 13 T cell receptor beta chains presented below share a single source sample, sequenced in a study of neurological immune-mediated disorders. TCRdb ran MiXCR on the 5' RACE reads and lists one entry per CDR3 protein. Of about 82,000 distinct CDR3 sequences detected, approximately 2.8% appear once; the ten largest clones hold roughly 1.2%. The sample was PBMCs. The receptors come from a woman in her 30s with multiple sclerosis.

This clonotype showed up many times. The chain joins TRBV7-9 to TRBJ2-2, with D unresolved. This CDR3 spans 13 amino acids. V was shortened by 3 bases and J by 7 bases, with 9 bases between the two germline ends. Germline assignment: CDR1 SEHNR and CDR2 FQNEAQ (reference sequence). The DNA for the CDR3 is TGTGCCAGCAGCTTCATGGTCCACGGGGAGCTGTTTTTT. This sequence encodes CASSFMVHGELFF.

This clonotype has a count of ten or more. The chain carries TRBV20-1 and TRBJ2-7; no clear D gene. Trimming took off 4 bases at V and 4 bases at J, with 17 bases between the two ends. CDR1 is DFQATT, CDR2 SNEGSKA, per germline (reference sequence). This CDR3 region has 14 residues. CDR3: CSATTKDIGYEQYF. DNA of the CDR3: TGCAGTGCTACCACTAAGGATATTGGGTACGAGCAGTACTTC.

This clonotype was found many times. The chain couples TRBV4-3 to TRBJ1-1, with 10 bases that match TRBD1. Per germline, CDR1 LGHNA and CDR2 YSLEER. This CDR3 contains 15 residues. J lost 2 bases, V lost 4 bases, and 4 bases had no gene match. As DNA, the CDR3 is TGCGCCAGCAGCCCAGACAGGGGGCCTAACACTGAAGCTTTCTTT. As protein: CASSPDRGPNTEAFF.

This clonotype appeared many times. The junction departs from the called germline gene at one end, perhaps through a read error. The chain carries TRBV7-9 and TRBJ2-5; no clear D gene. CDR1 is SEHNR and CDR2 is FQNEAQ in the germline V gene (reference sequence). This CDR3 spans 11 amino acids. The CDR3 region is CASNLGQTQYF. Written as DNA, the CDR3 is TGTGCCAGCAACTTAGGCCAAACCCAGTACTTC. The full variable domain, its missing parts supplied by reference TRBV7-9 and TRBJ2-5, is DTGVSQNPRHKITKRGQNVTFRCDPISEHNRLYWYRQTLGQGPEFLTYFQNEAQLEKSRLLSDRFSAERPKGSFSTLEIQRTEQGDSAMYLCASNLGQTQYFGPGTRLLVL.

This clonotype was seen many times. Because the CDR3's place on the DNA is in doubt, the DNA is left out and the CDR3 is given as listed by TCRdb. J is TRBJ2-7 and V is TRBV5-1; the table calls TRBD2, which could not be checked here. Germline V CDR1 and CDR2: SGHRS, YFSETQ. The CDR3 numbers 12 amino acids, ends counted. The CDR3 loop reads CASSLVGSGIYF.

This clonotype has a count of ten or more. This rearrangement joins TRBV3-1 to TRBJ2-3; possible D gene TRBD2, 6 bases. Germline CDR1 is LGHDT and CDR2 is YNNKEL (reference sequence). The CDR3 is made up of 16 amino acids. Between the trimmed V and J ends, which lost 2 bases and 0 bases, there was a span of 12 bases. The CDR3 sequence is CASSQNLGRSTDTQYF. CDR3 sequence (DNA): TGTGCCAGCAGCCAAAACCTCGGGAGAAGCACAGATACGCAGTATTTT.

The sample holds many counts of this clonotype. The chain uses TRBV18 and TRBJ1-1; D unresolved. The V end lost 1 base, the J end lost 8 bases, and 8 bases lay between the germline ends. The CDR3 covers 12 residues. Germline CDR1 reads KGHSH; CDR2 reads LQKENI. CDR3 in amino acids: CASSPREGEAFF. The CDR3 DNA follows: TGTGCCAGCTCACCACGGGAAGGAGAAGCTTTCTTT.

This clonotype was picked up many times. The chain recombines TRBV7-9 with TRBJ1-5, with D tentatively TRBD1 (5 bases). The CDR3 contains 15 residues. Trimming pared 1 base from V and 4 bases from J, leaving 11 bases between. The germline V gene encodes CDR1 SEHNR and CDR2 FQNEAQ (reference sequence). The CDR3 protein is CASSLEGRENQPQHF. The CDR3, as DNA: TGTGCCAGCAGCTTAGAGGGGAGGGAGAATCAGCCCCAGCATTTT.

This clonotype has only a few counts. This may be a read error: a much more frequent sequence differs by one nucleotide. As the CDR3 is not closed by the conserved phenylalanine or tryptophan, this likely results from a read error. The chain combines TRBV25-1 with TRBJ2-7, with 7 bases that match TRBD1. Per germline, CDR1 MGHDK and CDR2 SYGVNS. CDR3 size: 14 residues. The trim removed 5 bases at V and 7 bases at J, leaving 11 bases unmatched. CDR3 in amino acids: CASSRAGGPEEQYI. The CDR3 region has the DNA TGTGCCAGCAGTCGCGCAGGGGGTCCGGAAGAGCAGTACATC.

Many counts were recorded for this clonotype. The chain joins TRBV12-3 or TRBV12-4 to TRBJ2-3; D is unresolved. The CDR3 consists of 15 residues. V lost 2 bases and J 5 bases, leaving 14 bases between the germline ends. CDR3 residues: CASSLLVKGIDTQYF. In nucleotides, the CDR3 is TGTGCCAGCAGTTTACTGGTAAAGGGAATAGATACGCAGTATTTT.

DNA of the CDR3: TGTGCCAGCAGTTATGAGGGATCGAACACTGAAGCTTTCTTT. Protein product: CASSYEGSNTEAFF. The gene calls are TRBV6-6 and TRBJ1-1; D unresolved. V lost 3 bases and J 1 base, leaving 9 bases between the germline ends. This CDR3 has 14 residues. In germline, CDR1 is MNHNY, CDR2 SVGAGI (reference sequence).

The table lists this clonotype with many counts. J is TRBJ2-5 and V is TRBV11-2; possibly TRBD1 or TRBD2 for D (5 bases each). Germline V gene sequence: CDR1 SGHAT, CDR2 FQNNGV. Deletions cut 4 bases from V and 6 bases from J, with 15 bases between. The CDR3 consists of 14 residues. CDR3 sequence reads: CASSSSGPLKTQYF. The DNA for the CDR3 is TGTGCCAGCAGCTCCTCGGGACCTCTGAAGACCCAGTACTTC.

This clonotype appeared many times. The rearrangement uses TRBV7-2 and TRBJ2-3; the D is unclear. This CDR3 has 15 residues. Trimming removed 2 bases from V and 2 bases from J, with 11 bases in between. Looked up from germline, CDR1 is SGHTA and CDR2 is FQGNSA. The CDR3 DNA follows: TGTGCCAGCAGCTTACTTCGTGTACTCACAGATACGCAGTATTTT. This translates into CASSLLRVLTDTQYF.